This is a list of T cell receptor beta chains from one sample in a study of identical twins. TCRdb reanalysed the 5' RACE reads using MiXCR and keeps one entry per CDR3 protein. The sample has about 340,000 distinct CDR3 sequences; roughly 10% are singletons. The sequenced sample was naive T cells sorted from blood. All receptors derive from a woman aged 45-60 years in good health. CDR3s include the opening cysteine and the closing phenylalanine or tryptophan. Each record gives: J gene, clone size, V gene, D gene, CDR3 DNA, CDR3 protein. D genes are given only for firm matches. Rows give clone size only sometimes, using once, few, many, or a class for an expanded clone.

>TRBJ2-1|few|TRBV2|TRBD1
TGTGCCAGCGAGGGGGCTAGCTTGTACAATGAGCAGTTCTTC
CASEGASLYNEQFF
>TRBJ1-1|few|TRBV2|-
TGTGCCAGCAGTGCACTAGTGACAGAGAACACTGAAGCTTTCTTT
CASSALVTENTEAFF
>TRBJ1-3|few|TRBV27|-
TGTGCCAGCAGTGCAGGGCCCCCTCTCTCTGGAAACACCATATATTTT
CASSAGPPLSGNTIYF
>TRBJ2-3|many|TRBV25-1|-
TGTGCCAGCAGTAGTACTCCAGATACGCAGTATTTT
CASSSTPDTQYF
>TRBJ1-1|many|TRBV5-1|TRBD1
TGCGCCAGCAGCTTGGTGCAGGGGGCAAGGACTGAAGCTTTCTTT
CASSLVQGARTEAFF
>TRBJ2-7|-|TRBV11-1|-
TGTGCCAGCAGCTTACTGCGGGGCAATCACTACGAGCAGTACTTC
CASSLLRGNHYEQYF
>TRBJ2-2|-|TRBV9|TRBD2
TGTGCCAGCAGCGATCGTATCCAGCGGGGACTGACGAACACCGGGGAGCTGTTTTTT
CASSDRIQRGLTNTGELFF
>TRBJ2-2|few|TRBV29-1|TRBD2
TGCAGCGTTGGAATGGCGGGAGGGCCAGCCACCGGGGAGCTGTTTTTT
CSVGMAGGPATGELFF
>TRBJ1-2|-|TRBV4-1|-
TGCGCCAGCAGCCAAGAGAGCAGGTCCCATGGCTACACCTTC
CASSQESRSHGYTF
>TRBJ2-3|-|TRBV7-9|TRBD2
TGTGCCAGCAGCCTTAGCGGGAGTGGAAGAGATACGCAGTATTTT
CASSLSGSGRDTQYF
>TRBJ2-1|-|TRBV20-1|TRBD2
TGCAGTTCTCCCTCGCCCCTGGCGGGAGAGTACAATGAGCAGTTCTTC
CSSPSPLAGEYNEQFF
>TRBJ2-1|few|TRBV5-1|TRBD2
TGCGCCAGCAGCTTGGGGTTTGGCGGGAGGGCCCCGCCCAATGAGCAGTTCTTC
CASSLGFGGRAPPNEQFF
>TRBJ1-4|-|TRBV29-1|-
TGCAGCGTTGGAATTTTCGGGACTAATGAAAAACTGTTTTTT
CSVGIFGTNEKLFF
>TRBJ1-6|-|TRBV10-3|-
TGTGCCATCAGTGAGGGGGTCGGTGATTCACCCCTCCACTTT
CAISEGVGDSPLHF
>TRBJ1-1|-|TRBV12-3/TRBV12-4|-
TGTGCCAGCAGTTTGCAGACCTTGAACACTGAAGCTTTCTTT
CASSLQTLNTEAFF
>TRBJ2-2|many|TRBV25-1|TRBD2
TGTGCCAGCAGTGAGCGACTAGCGGGTTACACCGGGGAGCTGTTTTTT
CASSERLAGYTGELFF
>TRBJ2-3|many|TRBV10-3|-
TGTGCCATCAGTGGGGGGAACGGGGCGGACTACACAGATACGCAGTATTTT
CAISGGNGADYTDTQYF
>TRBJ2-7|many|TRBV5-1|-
TGCGCCAGCAGCTTGGGTGGGGGCGTCTACGAGCAGTACTTC
CASSLGGGVYEQYF
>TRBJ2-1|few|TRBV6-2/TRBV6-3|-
TGTGCCACTAGCCGGGGGTATCAGTTCTTC
CATSRGYQFF
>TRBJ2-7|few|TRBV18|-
TGTGCCAGCTCATCCTCCCCTCTGTCGCTCTACGAGCAGTACTTC
CASSSSPLSLYEQYF
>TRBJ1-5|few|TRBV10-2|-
TGCGCCAGCAGCGGGACGCTCGGGGCCAATCAGCCCCAGCATTTT
CASSGTLGANQPQHF
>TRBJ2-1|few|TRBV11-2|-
TGTGCCAGCAGCTTGGGGGGTCGGCTAGCACAAAATGAGCAGTTCTTC
CASSLGGRLAQNEQFF
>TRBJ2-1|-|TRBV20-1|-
TGCAGTGCTAGAGGCGTCGCTAGCGTCAATGAGCAGTTCTTC
CSARGVASVNEQFF
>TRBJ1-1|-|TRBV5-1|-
TGCGCCAGCAGCTTGGGGGGGTTTAGCACTGAAGCTTTCTTT
CASSLGGFSTEAFF
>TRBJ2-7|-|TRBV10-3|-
TGTGCCATCAGGGGTATACAGAACGAGCAGTACTTC
CAIRGIQNEQYF
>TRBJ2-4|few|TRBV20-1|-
TGCAGTGCTAGACCAACAGGAATTGGCAAAAACATTCAGTACTTC
CSARPTGIGKNIQYF
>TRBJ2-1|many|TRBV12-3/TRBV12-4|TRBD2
TGTGCCAGCAGTTATGGGACTAGTAATGAGCAGTTCTTC
CASSYGTSNEQFF
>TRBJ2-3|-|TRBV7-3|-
TGTGCCAGCAGTCTACAGGGAACTCACACAGATACGCAGTATTTT
CASSLQGTHTDTQYF
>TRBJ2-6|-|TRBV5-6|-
TGTGCCAGTGAGTTAGGTGGGGCCAACGTCCTGACTTTC
CASELGGANVLTF
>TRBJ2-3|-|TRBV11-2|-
TGTGCCAGCAGCTTATTAGGCCTAAGCACAGATACGCAGTATTTT
CASSLLGLSTDTQYF
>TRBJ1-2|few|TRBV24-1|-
TGTGCCACCAGTGATATGTTTGGCTACACCTTC
CATSDMFGYTF
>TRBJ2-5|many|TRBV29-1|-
TGCAGCGTCACTCAGGCAGGGGCCCCGGACACCCAGTACTTC
CSVTQAGAPDTQYF
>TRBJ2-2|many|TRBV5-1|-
TGCGCCAGCAGCCCAACGGGGAAGTACGGCGGGGAGCTGTTTTTT
CASSPTGKYGGELFF
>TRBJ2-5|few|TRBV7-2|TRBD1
TGTGCCAGCAGCTTCGACAGGGGAGAGGAGACCCAGTACTTC
CASSFDRGEETQYF
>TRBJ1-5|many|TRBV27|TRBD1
TGTGCCAGCAGTACAAGGGGACAGGGTAATCAGCCCCAGCATTTT
CASSTRGQGNQPQHF
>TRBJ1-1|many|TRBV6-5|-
TGTGCCAGCAGTAAAACACTGAACACTGAAGCTTTCTTT
CASSKTLNTEAFF
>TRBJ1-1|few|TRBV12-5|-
TGTGCTAGTGGTTTGGTACTGCAGGACACTGAAGCTTTCTTT
CASGLVLQDTEAFF
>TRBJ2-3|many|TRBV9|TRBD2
TGTGCCAGCAGCTTCAGGACTAGCGGGAGAGGTGGAGATACGCAGTATTTT
CASSFRTSGRGGDTQYF
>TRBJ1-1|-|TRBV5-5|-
TGTGCCAGCAGCTCAGGAAACTCCGTAGGGAACACTGAAGCTTTCTTT
CASSSGNSVGNTEAFF
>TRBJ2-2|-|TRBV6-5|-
TGTGCCAGCAGGGCCTCCGGGCCGAACACCGGGGAGCTGTTTTTT
CASRASGPNTGELFF